This T cell receptor (beta chain) emerged from a study of T cell responses to AZD1222 COVID-19 vaccine. Overall study: Combined were second doses at about 4 or about 12 weeks. Study outcomes and limitations: In all cases, repertoires were sampled only after the peak T cell response. Reports indicate that nearly half of spike-specific TCRs are directed at unmutated variant regions.

TCRdb's copy holds only in-frame clones and misses some; the assay was immunoSEQ multiplex PCR. The sample has 100,000 to 150,000 clones; roughly nine tenths are singletons. The CDR3 extends over 14 amino acids. The ends were cut back, 8 bases at V and 4 bases at J, with 17 bases in the middle. Germline assignment: CDR1 LNHDA and CDR2 SQIVND (reference sequence). Details on this clone: Its antigen is not known.

The chain links TRBV19 to TRBJ1-1, with D tentatively TRBD1 (5 bases). The origin of this receptor is an adult in good health. This material consisted of peripheral blood, taken on day 0 of AZD1222 vaccination. The CDR3 nucleotides are TGTGCCAGTCCCCCCCCGGGGACGGGCACTGAAGCTTTCTTT. It is translated as CASPPPGTGTEAFF. Looking up the rest from reference TRBV19 and TRBJ1-1 gives the full variable domain: DGGITQSPKYLFRKEGQNVTLSCEQNLNHDAMYWYRQDPGQGLRLIYYSQIVNDFQKGDIAEGYSVSREKKESFPLTVTSAQKNPTAFYLCASPPPGTGTEAFFGQGTRLTVV.